Following are 30 T cell receptor beta chains from one sample sequenced in a study of control samples from healthy donors and cancer patients (dated by TCRdb to the early 2020s). Libraries came from the immunoSEQ multiplex PCR assay. The table comes from immuneACCESS by way of TCRdb, which keeps in-frame sequences with V and J called. Part of the clones is missing from these tables; in studies checked, under half for an unresolved V gene and the rest for unknown reasons. The sample table contains approximately 220,000 clones; only one count was recorded for roughly 94% of them. The biggest ten clones account for approximately 1.6% of the sample. Sequenced material: blood. These receptors all stem from a man in his fifties in good health.

The CDR3 protein is CASSKHPNPANTGELFF. In nucleotides, the CDR3 is TGTGCCAGCAGTAAACACCCTAATCCAGCGAACACCGGGGAGCTGTTTTTT. The J gene is TRBJ2-2, the V gene TRBV27; D gene ambiguous. CDR3 length equals 17 residues. CDR1 is MNHEY and CDR2 is SMNVEV in the germline V gene (reference sequence). V lost 5 bases to trimming and J lost 0 bases, with 16 bases between them.

The CDR3 sequence: CASSLESWPASTDTQYF. The CDR3 DNA sequence: TGCGCCAGCAGCTTGGAGTCTTGGCCAGCGAGCACAGATACGCAGTATTTT. This rearrangement joins TRBV5-1 to TRBJ2-3; D call uncertain. Trimming took 0 bases from V and 0 from J, leaving 14 bases between them. CDR3 length: 17 amino acids. CDR1 and CDR2 from the germline V gene are SGHRS and YFSETQ.

The chain is built from TRBV5-1 and TRBJ1-3; D is uncertain. The CDR3 totals 16 residues. From germline, CDR1 is SGHRS and CDR2 YFSETQ. V lost 0 bases, J lost 0 bases, and 10 bases lay in between. In nucleotides, the CDR3 is TGCGCCAGCAGCTTGGGGCAGATAAACTCTGGAAACACCATATATTTT. Translated, it gives CASSLGQINSGNTIYF.

The chain employs TRBV6-6 and TRBJ2-4; 7 bases are shared with TRBD2. CDR1 and CDR2 (germline): MNHNY, SVGAGI (reference sequence). The V segment lost 7 bases and the J segment 7 bases; nucleotides outside the gene matches: 10. The CDR3 has 14 amino acids. The CDR3 region has the DNA TGTGCCAGCATTACACCCGGGGAGGGGAACATTCAGTACTTC. This gives the protein CASITPGEGNIQYF.

This chain joins TRBV12-3 or TRBV12-4 and TRBJ2-2; no reliable D call. V lost 4 bases, J lost 5 bases, and 5 bases lay in between. This CDR3 is built from 12 residues. In DNA form, the CDR3 reads TGTGCCAGCAGTTGGAGAACCGGGGAGCTGTTTTTT. It yields the protein CASSWRTGELFF.

J is TRBJ2-7 and V is TRBV12-2; no check of the table's D call, TRBD1, against the DNA was made. TRBV12-2 constitutes a pseudogene. This CDR3 region has 13 residues. The CDR3 nucleotides are TGTGCAAGTCGCGACAGGGGGCTTAGTGAGCAGTACGTC. Residues: CASRDRGLSEQYV.

This clone was seen only a few times. This chain joins TRBV5-1 and TRBJ1-4, with 7 bases that match TRBD1. The CDR3 extends over 14 amino acids. The trim removed 4 bases at V and 8 bases at J, leaving 8 bases unmatched. Germline CDR1 reads SGHRS; CDR2 reads YFSETQ. CDR3 bases: TGCGCCAGCAGCGCCGGGACAGTTAAAGAAAAACTGTTTTTT. It yields the protein CASSAGTVKEKLFF.

The chain is built from TRBV6-2 or TRBV6-3 and TRBJ1-6; 8 nucleotides align to TRBD1. Germline-derived CDR1 and CDR2 are MNHEY and SVGEGT. This CDR3 has 14 amino acids. V dropped 8 bases and J dropped 8; count of bases not matched to a gene: 8. CDR3 coding DNA: TGTGCCAGCGGCCGGGACAGGTCTTATTCACCCCTCCACTTT. Translation gives CASGRDRSYSPLHF.

The chain couples TRBV10-3 to TRBJ1-5; TRBD1 matches at 8 bases. The CDR3 is 15 amino acids. V lost 5 bases and J lost 2; bases outside the gene matches: 5. Germline values: CDR1 ENHRY, CDR2 SYGVKD. The CDR3 sequence is CAISQGARGNQPQHF. The DNA for the CDR3 is TGTGCCATCAGTCAGGGGGCCCGAGGCAATCAGCCCCAGCATTTT.

The rearrangement joins TRBV10-2 to TRBJ2-5; 16 bases align to TRBD2. This CDR3 contains 16 residues. Trimming removed 8 bases from V and 4 bases from J; junction bases left unmatched: 7. In germline, CDR1 is WSHSY, CDR2 SAAADI. The CDR3 bases are TGCGCCAGCGGTGGGACTAGCGGGGGGGCAGGAGAGACCCAGTACTTC. It specifies CASGGTSGGAGETQYF.

V gene TRBV3-1 (or the pseudogene TRBV3-2) combines with J gene TRBJ1-2; D not resolved. Per the germline V gene, CDR1 is LGHDT and CDR2 is YNNKEL (reference sequence). The CDR3 is 13 amino acids. Trimming stripped 1 base from V and 8 bases from J, with 11 bases between. The CDR3 DNA sequence: TGTGCCAGCAGCCAAGGGGTACAAGGAGGCTACACCTTC. Amino acid sequence: CASSQGVQGGYTF.

V usage is TRBV5-4 and J usage is TRBJ1-4; weak D call: TRBD1 (5 bases). The CDR3 contains 15 residues. In germline, CDR1 is SGHNT, CDR2 YYREEE (reference sequence). Trimming removed 2 bases from V and 2 bases from J, with 10 bases in between. The CDR3 region is CASSFGGATNEKLFF. For the CDR3, the DNA is TGTGCCAGCAGCTTCGGCGGGGCGACTAATGAAAAACTGTTTTTT.

The chain recombines TRBV27 with TRBJ1-1, with D unresolved. V was trimmed by 5 bases and J by 0 bases, leaving 13 bases between them. Per germline, CDR1 MNHEY and CDR2 SMNVEV (reference sequence). The CDR3 is made up of 15 amino acids. The CDR3 is CASSTIRFMNTEAFF. CDR3 DNA sequence: TGTGCCAGCAGTACGATCAGATTCATGAACACTGAAGCTTTCTTT.

J is TRBJ2-7 and V is TRBV6-2 or TRBV6-3, with D perhaps matching TRBD2 (6 bases). Germline assignment: CDR1 MNHEY and CDR2 SVGEGT. CDR3 length equals 17 residues. The V and J ends lost 2 bases and 2 bases respectively, with 19 bases between them. The CDR3 here is CASSYPAGIAGTYEQYF. The CDR3 DNA sequence: TGTGCCAGCAGTTACCCCGCGGGAATAGCCGGGACCTACGAGCAGTACTTC.

This chain connects TRBV3-1 (or the pseudogene TRBV3-2) to TRBJ2-7; the D gene is possibly TRBD1 (6 bases). The length of the CDR3 is 17 residues. Deletions cut 1 base from V and 0 bases from J, with 16 bases between. The germline gives CDR1 LGHDT, CDR2 YNNKEL (reference sequence). The CDR3 loop is CASSQGPLGASSYEQYF. The CDR3 nucleotides are TGTGCCAGCAGCCAAGGCCCTTTGGGGGCCAGCTCCTACGAGCAGTACTTC.

This clone was seen a single time. The chain couples TRBV7-9 to TRBJ1-6; D uncertain. Germline lookup yields CDR1 SEHNR and CDR2 FQNEAQ (reference sequence). Trimming pared 5 bases from V and 6 bases from J, leaving 2 bases between. The CDR3 runs 11 residues. The DNA for the CDR3 is TGTGCCAGCAGCACTAATTCACCCCTCCACTTT. Residues: CASSTNSPLHF. Together with reference TRBV7-9 and TRBJ1-6, the CDR3 gives the full variable domain: DTGVSQNPRHKITKRGQNVTFRCDPISEHNRLYWYRQTLGQGPEFLTYFQNEAQLEKSRLLSDRFSAERPKGSFSTLEIQRTEQGDSAMYLCASSTNSPLHFGNGTRLTVT.

The V gene is TRBV28, the J gene TRBJ1-5; no firm D call. CDR1 and CDR2 from the germline V gene are MDHEN and SYDVKM. Trimming took off 2 bases at V and 6 bases at J, with 5 bases between the two ends. The CDR3 totals 12 residues. In DNA form, the CDR3 reads TGTGCCAGCAGTTTAGGGCTTCAGCCCCAGCATTTT. It specifies CASSLGLQPQHF.

V gene TRBV28 combines with J gene TRBJ2-2; D may be TRBD1 (6 bases). The germline V and J ends were trimmed by 3 bases and 1 base, with 12 bases remaining between them. The CDR3 spans 16 residues. Germline V gene lookup returns CDR1 MDHEN and CDR2 SYDVKM. The DNA of the CDR3 is TGTGCCAGCAGTTTTTGGGGGCTCATGAACACCGGGGAGCTGTTTTTT. This sequence encodes CASSFWGLMNTGELFF.

V is TRBV10-1 and J is TRBJ1-2; D possibly corresponds to TRBD1 (5 bases). Trimming removed 4 bases at V and 8 bases at J, with 14 bases between. From germline, CDR1 is WNHNN and CDR2 SYGVQD (reference sequence). The CDR3 has 13 residues. The CDR3 DNA is TGCGCCAGCAGTGCCAGTCAGGGCGGCGGCTACACCTTC. This sequence encodes CASSASQGGGYTF.

V gene TRBV18 combines with J gene TRBJ1-4, with D unclear. The CDR3 contains 15 residues. From germline, CDR1 is KGHSH and CDR2 LQKENI. V lost 4 bases, J lost 0 bases, and 9 bases lay in between. The CDR3 is CASSLIQATNEKLFF. CDR3 DNA: TGTGCCAGCTCACTAATCCAAGCAACTAATGAAAAACTGTTTTTT.

The chain links TRBV28 to TRBJ1-2; D unresolved. Germline V gene sequence: CDR1 MDHEN, CDR2 SYDVKM. This CDR3 spans 12 amino acids. The ends were cut back, 7 bases at V and 10 bases at J, with 16 bases in the middle. CDR3 protein: CASTTGQVAYTF. The CDR3 nucleotides are TGTGCCAGCACCACCGGGCAGGTCGCCTACACCTTC.

About this clone itself: Other nucleotide sequences in the sample specify the same CDR3. The chain links TRBV5-1 to TRBJ1-3; no clear D gene. The germline CDR1 and CDR2 sequences are SGHRS and YFSETQ. Trimming stripped 0 bases from V and 0 bases from J, with 4 bases between. The CDR3 is 14 amino acids. The CDR3 nucleotides are TGCGCCAGCAGCTTGGGGAGCTCTGGAAACACCATATATTTT. Encoded protein: CASSLGSSGNTIYF.

This chain links TRBV7-2 with TRBJ2-7; TRBD2 matches 9 bases. The V gene's germline CDR1 is SGHTA and CDR2 FQGNSA. Trimming removed 0 bases from V and 6 bases from J; junction bases left unmatched: 0. The CDR3 sequence is 13 residues long. The DNA of the CDR3 is TGTGCCAGCAGCTTAGCAGCGGGGGGCGAGCAGTACTTC. This gives the protein CASSLAAGGEQYF.

With respect to this clone: Other DNA variants within this sample encode the same CDR3. The chain links TRBV5-1 to TRBJ1-5; possible D gene TRBD1, 5 bases. CDR3 length equals 13 residues. Trimming stripped 2 bases from V and 7 bases from J, with 10 bases between. Germline V gene sequence: CDR1 SGHRS, CDR2 YFSETQ. For the CDR3, the DNA is TGCGCCAGCAGCTTTGTTGGGGGGCAGCCCCAGCATTTT. Protein product: CASSFVGGQPQHF.

The V and J genes are TRBV7-3 and TRBJ2-1; D not certain. V was shortened by 6 bases and J by 5 bases, with 14 bases between the two germline ends. CDR1 SGHTA and CDR2 FQGTGA come from the germline V gene. The CDR3 spans 14 residues. CDR3 sequence reads: CASSDMGSNNEQFF. In DNA, the CDR3 is TGTGCCAGCAGTGACATGGGCAGTAACAATGAGCAGTTCTTC.

The gene calls are TRBV6-5 and TRBJ2-7, with unresolved D. The CDR3 is 10 amino acids. Trimming removed 7 bases from V and 0 bases from J, with 1 base in between. Germline CDR1 is MNHEY and CDR2 is SVGAGI. CDR3 sequence reads: CASNSYEQYF. Here the CDR3 DNA reads TGTGCCAGCAACTCCTACGAGCAGTACTTC.

The chain recombines TRBV19 with TRBJ2-6; possibly TRBD2 for D (6 bases). CDR1 is LNHDA, CDR2 SQIVND, per germline (reference sequence). This CDR3 has 14 amino acids. The V and J ends lost 7 bases and 4 bases respectively, with 11 bases between them. The CDR3 protein is CASKEGSGANVLTF. The CDR3 DNA reads as TGTGCCAGTAAGGAGGGGTCCGGGGCCAACGTCCTGACTTTC.

This chain links TRBV7-2 with TRBJ1-1; 7 positions match TRBD1. The CDR3 totals 14 residues. V was pared by 2 bases and J by 7 bases, with 7 bases of the junction left unmatched. Germline assignment: CDR1 SGHTA and CDR2 FQGNSA. The CDR3, as DNA: TGTGCCAGCAGCTTATCTGGGACAGCCCGTGAAGCTTTCTTT. This translates into CASSLSGTAREAFF. Full variable domain (missing parts from reference TRBV7-2 and TRBJ1-1): GAGVSQSPSNKVTEKGKDVELRCDPISGHTALYWYRQSLGQGLEFLIYFQGNSAPDKSGLPSDRFSAERTGGSVSTLTIQRTQQEDSAVYLCASSLSGTAREAFFGQGTRLTVV.

The chain recombines TRBV5-1 with TRBJ1-2; possible D gene TRBD1, 5 bases. Trimming pared 7 bases from V and 4 bases from J, leaving 20 bases between. The CDR3 runs 15 residues. The V gene's germline CDR1 is SGHRS and CDR2 YFSETQ. CDR3 region: CASDFGDPDSYGYTF. The CDR3 nucleotides read TGCGCCAGCGACTTCGGGGACCCCGACAGCTATGGCTACACCTTC.

This chain uses TRBV30 with TRBJ1-6; unclear D gene. V lost 0 bases and J lost 4, with 4 bases in between. The CDR3 runs 13 residues. Germline V gives CDR1 GTSNPN, CDR2 SVGIG (reference sequence). In nucleotides, the CDR3 is TGTGCCTGGAGTGTACAGTATAATTCACCCCTCCACTTT. Encoded protein: CAWSVQYNSPLHF.